These T cell receptor beta chains were read from a single sample in a study of graft-versus-host responses after intestinal transplantation. These receptors' targets are unknown. Sequencing used immunoSEQ multiplex PCR; TCRdb keeps in-frame clones, though not all of them. The table shows 85,000 to 100,000 clones, with approximately 89% occurring only once. The sample in question was unstimulated CD4+ T cells sorted from spleen or lymph node cells, obtained before transplant. The receptors were gathered from a human donor who was the organ donor for an intestinal transplant. The CDR3 runs from the conserved cysteine through the conserved F or W.

TRBJ2-1 | TRBV5-1 | 16 | CASSLLAGGRYNEQFF
TRBJ2-3 | TRBV6-4 | 15 | CASSTSGGPGDTQYF
TRBJ1-6 | TRBV6-5 | 12 | CASSDNNSPLHF
TRBJ2-1 | TRBV6-6 | 14 | CASRTSGGQNEQFF
TRBJ1-1 | TRBV7-3 | 14 | CASSSGLEGTEAFF
TRBJ2-7 | TRBV7-9 | 17 | CASSPGLAGGSSYEQYF
TRBJ1-5 | TRBV28 | 16 | CASHDDRGQGNQPQHF
TRBJ1-2 | TRBV13 | 15 | CASSTAGQGNHGYTF
TRBJ1-2 | TRBV6-1 | 15 | CASSKSLTGRYGYTF
TRBJ2-7 | TRBV7-2 | 16 | CASSLVSGRLFSEQYF
TRBJ2-5 | TRBV11-2 | 12 | CASSLDRETQYF
TRBJ2-4 | TRBV5-1 | 17 | CASSLDPGVETKNIQYF
TRBJ2-7 | TRBV20-1 | 11 | CRVERGYEQYF
TRBJ2-1 | TRBV6-1 | 14 | CASRVSYTYNEQFF
TRBJ2-3 | TRBV18 | 17 | CASSPVTGTVGTDTQYF
TRBJ2-1 | TRBV6-1 | 14 | CASSTRTGGIEQFF
TRBJ2-5 | TRBV4-2 | 17 | CASAEADGRALQETQYF
TRBJ1-2 | TRBV6-5 | 12 | CASSVSNYGYTF
TRBJ1-5 | TRBV28 | 17 | CASSLVVWDRGNQPQHF
TRBJ2-2 | TRBV11-3 | 16 | CASSLDRGARGGELFF
TRBJ2-2 | TRBV6-5 | 11 | CASSLGGQLFF
TRBJ2-7 | TRBV5-1 | 15 | CASSLDTGSPYEQYF
TRBJ1-5 | TRBV2 | 13 | CASGREQNQPQHF
TRBJ2-1 | TRBV9 | 15 | CASSGGLAGMNEQFF
TRBJ2-5 | TRBV5-6 | 16 | CASSVRLAVLRETQYF
TRBJ2-1 | TRBV11-2 | 16 | CASSLFLLKTGNEQFF
TRBJ1-1 | TRBV7-3 | 14 | CASSLIGQGTEAFF
TRBJ2-1 | TRBV9 | 15 | CASSVDNGGYNEQFF
TRBJ1-1 | TRBV5-1 | 14 | CASSFKGRDTEAFF
TRBJ1-3 | TRBV30 | 14 | CAWSAGGPGNTIYF
TRBJ2-5 | TRBV28 | 17 | CASSFIILAGHQETQYF
TRBJ1-1 | TRBV28 | 14 | CASSLIRGLTEAFF
TRBJ1-4 | TRBV10-3 | 12 | CAISWDSEKLFF
TRBJ1-5 | TRBV6-5 | 16 | CASSYGLGGSNQPQHF
TRBJ2-5 | TRBV6-6 | 16 | CASSRRSGGAGETQYF
TRBJ2-4 | TRBV29-1 | 14 | CSVEFIGGGDIQYF
TRBJ2-7 | TRBV19 | 19 | CASSMEGARKGTPPYEQYF
TRBJ1-2 | TRBV7-2 | 14 | CASSLVRGDYGYTF
TRBJ1-1 | TRBV11-2 | 12 | CASSFLSAEAFF
TRBJ1-3 | TRBV5-1 | 13 | CASSLGHGNTIYF
TRBJ1-1 | TRBV30 | 15 | CAWSRAPQVHTEAFF
TRBJ2-7 | TRBV7-9 | 16 | CASSLDAGQGAYEQYF
TRBJ1-4 | TRBV7-9 | 14 | CASSLGGGGEKLFF
TRBJ2-5 | TRBV6-1 | 13 | CASSGRERETQYF
TRBJ1-1 | TRBV19 | 14 | CASSTTGTGTEAFF
TRBJ1-5 | TRBV28 | 17 | CASSSSVGSWGEQPQHF
TRBJ1-3 | TRBV7-8 | 14 | CASSWAGFGNTIYF
TRBJ1-1 | TRBV5-4 | 14 | CASSLASGGTEAFF
TRBJ1-4 | TRBV10-2 | 13 | CASRRGEGEKLFF
TRBJ2-7 | TRBV6-1 | 12 | CASSASGYEQYF
TRBJ2-5 | TRBV2 | 16 | CASSSGGMLSIETQYF
TRBJ2-3 | TRBV4-2 | 16 | CASSQQARESRDTQYF
TRBJ2-7 | TRBV2 | 15 | CASILIREGLSEQYF
TRBJ2-4 | TRBV25-1 | 17 | CASSEYVGGQNEDIQYF
TRBJ2-2 | TRBV6-5 | 14 | CASSHIRGYGELFF